Sequencing of this T cell receptor beta chain was carried out in a study of early T cells in non-severe SARS-CoV-2 infection. Study at large: The authors sequenced bulk RNA from unsorted whole blood, leaving chains unpaired.

This CDR3 is built from 14 residues. In germline, CDR1 is MNHNS, CDR2 SASEGT. The V and J ends lost 6 bases and 7 bases, in that order; junction bases with no gene match: 6. Turning to this clonotype: Its antigen is still unknown.

Attachment of unique molecular identifiers to individual cDNA molecules was performed. TCRdb re-derived calls from the 5' RACE reads in MiXCR, one entry per CDR3 protein. The data contain tens of thousands of distinct CDR3 sequences, approximately 12% of them singletons. Regarding the study as a whole: VDJdb matches were skewed toward anti-spike CD8 T cell responses.

Sequencing used whole blood. This rearrangement joins TRBV6-1 to TRBJ1-5; 10 positions match TRBD1. The source of this sequence is an adult who was a healthcare worker with PCR-confirmed SARS-CoV-2 infection or an uninfected control (not recorded which). CDR3 loop: CASRDRGLEQPQHF. The CDR3 DNA is TGTGCCAGCAGAGACAGGGGGCTTGAACAGCCCCAGCATTTT.